This entry lists 15 T cell receptor beta chains sequenced from one sample in a study of blood T cell repertoires in COVID-19. Only in-frame clones appear in the TCRdb table, and some are missing; sequencing was by immunoSEQ multiplex PCR. Among 250,000 to 300,000 clones listed, roughly 88% were seen once. What was sequenced was PBMCs or T cells enriched from blood (not recorded which). The receptors stem from a woman aged 45-60 years who had recovered from COVID-19.

This clone was recorded only once. The rearrangement links TRBV11-1 to TRBJ2-3; D not certain. CDR1 is SGHAT and CDR2 is FQDESV in the germline V gene (reference sequence). Trimming took 2 bases from V and 4 from J, leaving 10 bases between them. There are 14 residues in the CDR3. The CDR3 is CASSLTEEADTQYF. As DNA, the CDR3 is TGTGCCAGCAGCTTAACCGAAGAGGCAGATACGCAGTATTTT.

The rearrangement links TRBV27 to TRBJ1-2; D ambiguous. Germline loops: CDR1 MNHEY, CDR2 SMNVEV (reference sequence). The CDR3 sequence is 14 residues long. Trimming shortened V by 6 bases and J by 4 bases, and 15 bases separated the two germline ends. CDR3: CASSSHKGSYGYTF. CDR3 sequence (DNA): TGTGCCAGCAGCTCTCATAAAGGGAGCTATGGCTACACCTTC.

The chain carries TRBV7-8 and TRBJ2-5; TRBD1 aligns across 7 bases. The CDR3 covers 13 residues. With V trimmed by 6 bases and J by 4 bases, 5 bases remained unmatched. The V gene's germline CDR1 is SGHVS and CDR2 FQNEAQ. CDR3 DNA: TGTGCCAGCAGACAGGGGCTTGTAGAGACCCAGTACTTC. This encodes CASRQGLVETQYF.

The chain carries TRBV28 and TRBJ2-7; 8 bases map to TRBD2. Germline CDR1 reads MDHEN; CDR2 reads SYDVKM. V trimming: 10 bases; J trimming: 3 bases; junction bases outside the gene matches: 11. This CDR3 is 14 amino acids long. The DNA for the CDR3 is TGTGCCACGATATCCTATCGGGAGGGCTACGAGCAGTACTTC. Protein: CATISYREGYEQYF.

The chain is built from TRBV10-2 and TRBJ1-5; TRBD1 matches 7 bases. Per germline, CDR1 WSHSY and CDR2 SAAADI. This CDR3 region has 15 residues. With 4 bases clipped from V and 1 base from J, the junction kept 4 bases outside the gene matches. CDR3 sequence: CASSGQGHSNQPQHF. The CDR3 DNA reads TGCGCCAGCAGTGGACAGGGCCACAGCAATCAGCCCCAGCATTTT.

Only one count was recorded for this clone. This chain links TRBV27 with TRBJ2-1, with 16 nucleotides matching TRBD2. CDR1 and CDR2 (germline): MNHEY, SMNVEV (reference sequence). V gave up 0 bases and J gave up 4 bases; unmatched junction bases: 6. The CDR3 is made up of 19 amino acids. The CDR3 loop is CASSLSGGTSGRGYNEQFF. DNA of the CDR3: TGTGCCAGCAGTTTATCTGGCGGGACTAGCGGGAGGGGTTACAATGAGCAGTTCTTC.

The chain recombines TRBV2 with TRBJ1-3; D is ambiguous. The germline gives CDR1 SNHLY, CDR2 FYNNEI. Trimming took 5 bases from V and 0 from J, leaving 8 bases between them. CDR3 length: 14 amino acids. CDR3 bases: TGTGCCAGCAGTTCCGGGTACTCTGGAAACACCATATATTTT. Residues: CASSSGYSGNTIYF.

The gene calls are TRBV4-2 and TRBJ2-7; 7 bases match TRBD2. From germline, CDR1 is LGHNA and CDR2 YNFKEQ. V shed 1 base and J 5 bases; nucleotides not matched to a gene: 5. This CDR3 region has 14 residues. The CDR3 bases are TGTGCCAGCAGCCAAGGGGAGGGAGGGAACGAGCAGTACTTC. Translation gives CASSQGEGGNEQYF.

The rearrangement joins TRBV4-2 to TRBJ2-2; TRBD2 agrees at 14 bases. The CDR3 length is 21 residues. CDR1 and CDR2 (germline): LGHNA, YNFKEQ. V trimming: 4 bases; J trimming: 1 base; junction bases outside the gene matches: 14. This CDR3 is CASSLTWGRTSGRRNTGELFF. The CDR3 DNA reads as TGTGCCAGCAGCCTTACCTGGGGTAGGACTAGCGGGAGGCGGAACACCGGGGAGCTGTTTTTT.

The genes are TRBV6-5 and TRBJ2-1; D may be TRBD2 (5 bases). Germline CDR1 MNHEY, CDR2 SVGAGI. Trimming cost V 0 bases and J 14 bases, with 14 bases left between them. The CDR3 has 13 residues. The CDR3: CASSYSMEAREFF. The CDR3 DNA sequence: TGTGCCAGCAGTTACTCGATGGAGGCACGGGAGTTCTTC.

The chain employs TRBV10-2 and TRBJ1-1; D possibly corresponds to TRBD1 (6 bases). Per germline, CDR1 WSHSY and CDR2 SAAADI. V was trimmed by 4 bases and J by 7 bases, leaving 16 bases between them. CDR3 length equals 14 residues. The CDR3 loop reads CASSVVGGPGEAFF. The CDR3 coding sequence is TGCGCCAGCAGTGTTGTCGGGGGGCCGGGTGAAGCTTTCTTT.

The J gene is TRBJ1-2, the V gene TRBV27; D gene unclear. The CDR3 is 15 residues long. Germline-derived CDR1 and CDR2 are MNHEY and SMNVEV (reference sequence). Trimming took off 2 bases at V and 4 bases at J, with 14 bases between the two ends. CDR3 DNA: TGTGCCAGCAGTTTAATGGGTGGCGAGGGCTATGGCTACACCTTC. It yields the protein CASSLMGGEGYGYTF.

This rearrangement joins TRBV29-1 to TRBJ1-5, with a weak D call TRBD1 (5 bases). Germline-derived CDR1 and CDR2 are SQVTM and ANQGSEA. The CDR3 has 12 residues. Trimming cost V 8 bases and J 4 bases, with 12 bases left between them. The chain's CDR3 is CSIRVPNQPQHF. CDR3 DNA: TGCAGCATCAGGGTTCCGAATCAGCCCCAGCATTTT. The full variable domain, completed using reference TRBV29-1 and TRBJ1-5, is SAVISQKPSRDICQRGTSLTIQCQVDSQVTMMFWYRQQPGQSLTLIATANQGSEATYESGFVIDKFPISRPNLTFSTLTVSNMSPEDSSIYLCSIRVPNQPQHFGDGTRLSIL.

This clone was found once. The chain uses TRBV6-5 and TRBJ2-1; 7 bases fit TRBD2. The CDR3 is made up of 13 amino acids. Germline loops: CDR1 MNHEY, CDR2 SVGAGI. Trimming removed 10 bases from V and 7 bases from J; junction bases left unmatched: 10. The CDR3 DNA sequence: TGTGCCACTGGGACTAAATCGGGAAATGAGCAGTTCTTC. This gives the protein CATGTKSGNEQFF.

This clone was counted a few times. V gene TRBV5-1 combines with J gene TRBJ1-1; tentatively, D is TRBD1 (5 bases). This CDR3 contains 16 residues. Trimming shortened V by 2 bases and J by 2 bases, and 16 bases separated the two germline ends. Germline V gene sequence: CDR1 SGHRS, CDR2 YFSETQ. CDR3 DNA: TGCGCCAGCAGCTTCTCAGGGTCGTCAGGTAACACTGAAGCTTTCTTT. This gives the protein CASSFSGSSGNTEAFF.